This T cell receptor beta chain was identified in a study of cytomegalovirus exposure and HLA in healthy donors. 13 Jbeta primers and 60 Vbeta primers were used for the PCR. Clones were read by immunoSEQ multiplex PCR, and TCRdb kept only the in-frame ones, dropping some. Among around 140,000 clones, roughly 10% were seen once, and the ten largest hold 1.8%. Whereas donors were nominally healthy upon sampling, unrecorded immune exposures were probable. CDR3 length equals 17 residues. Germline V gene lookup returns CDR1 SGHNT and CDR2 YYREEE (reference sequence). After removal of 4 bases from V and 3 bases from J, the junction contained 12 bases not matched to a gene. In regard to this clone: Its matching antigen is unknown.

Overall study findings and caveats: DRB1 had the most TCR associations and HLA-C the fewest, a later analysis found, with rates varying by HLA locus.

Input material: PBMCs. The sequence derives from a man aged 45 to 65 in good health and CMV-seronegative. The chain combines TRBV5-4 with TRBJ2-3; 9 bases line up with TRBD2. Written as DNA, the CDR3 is TGTGCCAGCAGCCGTGGGCTGCGGGGGGGCCGAACAGATACGCAGTATTTT. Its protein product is CASSRGLRGGRTDTQYF.